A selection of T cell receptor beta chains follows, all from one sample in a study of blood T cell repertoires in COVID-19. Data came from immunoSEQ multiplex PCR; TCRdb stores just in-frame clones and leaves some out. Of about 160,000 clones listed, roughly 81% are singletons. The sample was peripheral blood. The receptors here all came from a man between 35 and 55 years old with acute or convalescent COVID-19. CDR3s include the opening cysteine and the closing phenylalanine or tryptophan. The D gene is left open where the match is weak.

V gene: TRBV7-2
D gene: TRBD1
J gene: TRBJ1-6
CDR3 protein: CASSSRDRESPLHF

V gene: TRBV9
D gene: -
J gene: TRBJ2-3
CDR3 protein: CASSVVGGFTDTQYF

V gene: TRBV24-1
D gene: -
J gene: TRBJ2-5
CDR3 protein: CATSSSTETQYF

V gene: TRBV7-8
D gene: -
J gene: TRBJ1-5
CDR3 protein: CASSFEGSNQPQHF

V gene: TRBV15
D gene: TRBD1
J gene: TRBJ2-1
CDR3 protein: CATSIRGRREQFF

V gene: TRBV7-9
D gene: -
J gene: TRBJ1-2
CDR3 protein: CASSRTDVQLTYGYTF

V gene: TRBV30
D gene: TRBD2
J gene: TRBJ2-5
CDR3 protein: CAWSVRGVSGKTQYF

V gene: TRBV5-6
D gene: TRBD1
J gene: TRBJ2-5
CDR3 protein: CASSLFGTVQETQYF

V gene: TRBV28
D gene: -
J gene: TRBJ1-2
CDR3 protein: CASSNDQTGGYGYTF

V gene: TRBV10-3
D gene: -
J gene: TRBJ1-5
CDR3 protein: CAISREPSQPQHF

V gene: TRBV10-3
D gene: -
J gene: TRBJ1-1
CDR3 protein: CAISESGDEAFF

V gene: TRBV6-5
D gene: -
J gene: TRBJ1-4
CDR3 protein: CASSYSGRGREKLFF

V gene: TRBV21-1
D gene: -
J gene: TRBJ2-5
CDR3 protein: CASSKDERERHGTQYF

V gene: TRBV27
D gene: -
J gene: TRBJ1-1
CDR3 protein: CASSSLGRENTEAFF

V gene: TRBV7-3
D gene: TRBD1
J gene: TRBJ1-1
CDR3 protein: CASSLTGGITEAFF

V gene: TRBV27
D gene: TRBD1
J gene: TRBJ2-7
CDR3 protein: CASSSLGAGGYEQYF

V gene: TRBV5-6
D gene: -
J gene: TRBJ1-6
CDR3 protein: CASSLGGTPYGSPLHF

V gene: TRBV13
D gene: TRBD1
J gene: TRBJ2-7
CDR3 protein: CASSLRPGTGGRTSYEQYF

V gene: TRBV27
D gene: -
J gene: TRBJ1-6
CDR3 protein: CASSFGGIPPLHF

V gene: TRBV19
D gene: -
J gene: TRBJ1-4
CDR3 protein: CASSISRATNEKLFF

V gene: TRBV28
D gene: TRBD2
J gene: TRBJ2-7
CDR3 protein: CASSRTSGGTYEQYF

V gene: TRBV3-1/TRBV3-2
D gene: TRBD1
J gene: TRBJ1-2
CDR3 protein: CASSPRGEEGYTF

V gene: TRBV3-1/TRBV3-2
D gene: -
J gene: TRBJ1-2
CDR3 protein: CASSQVPSYGYTF

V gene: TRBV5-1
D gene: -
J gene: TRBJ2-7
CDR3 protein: CASSLETGQIRYEQYF

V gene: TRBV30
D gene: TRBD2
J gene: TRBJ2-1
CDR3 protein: CAWSASGGEQFF

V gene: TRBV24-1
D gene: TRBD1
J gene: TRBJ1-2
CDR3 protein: CATSESGTGGNYGYTF

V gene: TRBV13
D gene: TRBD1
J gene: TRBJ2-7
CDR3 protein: CASSPRGSGAYEQYF

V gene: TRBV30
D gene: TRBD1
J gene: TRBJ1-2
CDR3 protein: CAWSVQGWWVYGYTF